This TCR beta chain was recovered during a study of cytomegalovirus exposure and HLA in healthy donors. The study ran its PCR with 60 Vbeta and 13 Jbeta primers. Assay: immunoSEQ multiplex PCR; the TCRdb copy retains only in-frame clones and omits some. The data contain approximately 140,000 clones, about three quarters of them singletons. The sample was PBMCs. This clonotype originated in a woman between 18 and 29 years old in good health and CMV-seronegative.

The CDR3 DNA reads TGTGCCAGCAGTTACTCGAGACAGGGCTACTATGGCTACACCTTC. Translated, it gives CASSYSRQGYYGYTF. V usage is TRBV6-5 and J usage is TRBJ1-2, with TRBD1 matching over 7 bases. Germline lookup yields CDR1 MNHEY and CDR2 SVGAGI. Losses at the gene ends were 0 bases for V and 3 bases for J; bases not matched to a gene: 4. The CDR3 contains 15 residues.